This note documents a single T cell receptor (beta chain) sequence. Trimming removed 3 bases from V and 1 base from J, with 11 bases in between. Germline V gene data show CDR1 as MGHDK and CDR2 as SYGVNS. This CDR3 is built from 15 residues. This sample stems from a study of long-term antiretroviral therapy in people with HIV. Researchers report immunoSEQ v3.0 was run at survey level. Using immunoSEQ multiplex PCR, the repertoire was profiled, and TCRdb retains in-frame clones only, with some absent. The sample records around 31,000 clones, around nine tenths being singletons. The chain uses TRBV25-1 and TRBJ2-3; D unclear. This receptor was obtained from a man aged 50 or older with HIV. Specimen: unsorted PBMCs, collected about 5 years before starting antiretroviral therapy. In DNA, the CDR3 is TGTGCCAGCAGTGACCGACTTGGCCGCACAGATACGCAGTATTTT. It yields the protein CASSDRLGRTDTQYF.